Below, 15 T cell receptor beta chains from the same sample are listed, as sequenced in a study of cytomegalovirus exposure and HLA in healthy donors. Method: immunoSEQ multiplex PCR; TCRdb's copy keeps in-frame clones and lacks some. The table records about 300,000 clones, over 75% of them present only once. Specimen: PBMCs. Source of these receptors: a woman under 30 in good health and CMV-seronegative.

V and J are TRBV4-3 and TRBJ2-7; D perhaps matches TRBD1 (6 bases). Per the germline V gene, CDR1 is LGHNA and CDR2 is YSLEER. The CDR3 loop spans 13 amino acids. V was cut by 0 bases and J by 7 bases, with 10 bases left in between. The CDR3 bases are TGCGCCAGCAGCCAAGATATCCAGGGGGAGCAGTACTTC. It is translated as CASSQDIQGEQYF.

The chain joins TRBV9 to TRBJ2-7, with 10 bases that match TRBD2. The CDR3 has 15 residues. Germline V gene lookup returns CDR1 SGDLS and CDR2 YYNGEE. J was trimmed by 12 bases and V by 3 bases; bases with no gene match: 15. CDR3 DNA sequence: TGTGCCAGCAGCGCACTGACTAGCGGGTATCCTGGGGGGTACTTC. As protein: CASSALTSGYPGGYF.

The V call is TRBV29-1, the J call TRBJ2-7, with 9 bases matching TRBD2. This CDR3 region has 13 residues. CDR1 and CDR2 from the germline V gene are SQVTM and ANQGSEA. Unmatched junction bases numbered 5, after V lost 3 bases and J lost 5 bases. The CDR3 spells CSVDLAGGNEQYF. DNA for the CDR3: TGCAGCGTTGATCTTGCGGGAGGGAACGAGCAGTACTTC.

J is TRBJ1-2 and V is TRBV10-2; perhaps TRBD1 as D (5 bases). V gave up 5 bases and J gave up 0 bases, with 22 bases separating them. The CDR3 totals 18 residues. From germline, CDR1 is WSHSY and CDR2 SAAADI. The CDR3 DNA follows: TGCGCCAGCAGTAACAGCCGAAAGGGGCAGACGTCTAACTATGGCTACACCTTC. It specifies CASSNSRKGQTSNYGYTF.

The V call is TRBV10-3, the J call TRBJ2-3, with a possible D match to TRBD2 (6 bases). Trimming pared 4 bases from V and 2 bases from J, leaving 13 bases between. Per the germline V gene, CDR1 is ENHRY and CDR2 is SYGVKD. CDR3 length: 15 amino acids. The CDR3, as DNA: TGTGCCATCAGTGCTAATAGCGGTCCCACAGATACGCAGTATTTT. Translated, it gives CAISANSGPTDTQYF.

This clone occurred once. The chain recombines TRBV4-3 with TRBJ2-7; 10 bases map to TRBD1. Per the germline V gene, CDR1 is LGHNA and CDR2 is YSLEER. The CDR3 covers 15 residues. J was trimmed by 2 bases and V by 3 bases; bases with no gene match: 4. The CDR3 region is CASSHRGQGAYEQYF. CDR3 in DNA: TGCGCCAGCAGCCACCGCGGACAGGGGGCCTACGAGCAGTACTTC.

This chain's CDR3 is CASSLENLAANRQRYEQYF. In DNA, the CDR3 is TGTGCCAGCAGCTTAGAGAATTTGGCGGCCAACCGTCAGAGGTACGAGCAGTACTTC. V is TRBV11-2 and J is TRBJ2-7, with unresolved D. This CDR3 contains 19 residues. The germline V gene encodes CDR1 SGHAT and CDR2 FQNNGV. Trimming took 0 bases from V and 4 from J, leaving 25 bases between them. The whole variable domain, filled in from reference TRBV11-2 and TRBJ2-7, reads EAGVAQSPRYKIIEKRQSVAFWCNPISGHATLYWYQQILGQGPKLLIQFQNNGVVDDSQLPKDRFSAERLKGVDSTLKIQPAKLEDSAVYLCASSLENLAANRQRYEQYFGPGTRLTVT.

This clone showed up just once. This rearrangement joins TRBV5-4 to TRBJ2-5; the D is unclear. V lost 4 bases and J lost 1, with 11 bases in between. CDR3 length: 14 amino acids. Germline V gives CDR1 SGHNT, CDR2 YYREEE (reference sequence). The CDR3 spells CASSPTATQETQYF. The CDR3 bases are TGTGCCAGCAGCCCTACAGCAACCCAAGAGACCCAGTACTTC.

This chain uses TRBV7-6 with TRBJ2-5, with 11 bases that match TRBD2. J lost 1 base, V lost 3 bases, and 7 bases had no gene match. CDR1 and CDR2 from the germline V gene are SGHVS and FNYEAQ. The CDR3 contains 17 residues. The CDR3 here is CASSLRLAGSIQETQYF. In nucleotides, the CDR3 is TGTGCCAGCAGCTTGCGACTAGCGGGGAGCATCCAAGAGACCCAGTACTTC.

The chain has TRBV6-5 and TRBJ1-5, with unresolved D. CDR1 is MNHEY, CDR2 SVGAGI, per germline. V gave up 1 base and J gave up 6 bases, with 16 bases separating them. This CDR3 is 16 amino acids long. In DNA, the CDR3 is TGTGCCAGCAGTTACTACTCCTTAGACCGGGGTCAGCCCCAGCATTTT. Translation gives CASSYYSLDRGQPQHF.

The rearrangement links TRBV27 to TRBJ1-4; no definite D call. The CDR3 is made up of 12 amino acids. The V end was cut by 6 bases, the J end by 6 bases, with 8 bases between. Germline V gives CDR1 MNHEY, CDR2 SMNVEV (reference sequence). In nucleotides, the CDR3 is TGTGCCAGCAGCCGCGGGGATGAAAAACTGTTTTTT. Protein product: CASSRGDEKLFF. Full variable domain (remainder filled in from reference TRBV27 and TRBJ1-4): EAQVTQNPRYLITVTGKKLTVTCSQNMNHEYMSWYRQDPGLGLRQIYYSMNVEVTDKGDVPEGYKVSRKEKRNFPLILESPSPNQTSLYFCASSRGDEKLFFGSGTQLSVL.

The V gene is TRBV5-4, the J gene TRBJ1-6, with D uncertain. Germline values: CDR1 SGHNT, CDR2 YYREEE (reference sequence). CDR3 length: 17 residues. V dropped 0 bases and J dropped 10 bases, with 20 bases sitting between them. The DNA for the CDR3 is TGTGCCAGCAGCTTGGAGGAAACGGGGAGGTTCAGATCACCCCTCCACTTT. Protein: CASSLEETGRFRSPLHF.

The chain carries TRBV2 and TRBJ1-4, with 8 bases that match TRBD1. Germline V gives CDR1 SNHLY, CDR2 FYNNEI. The CDR3 totals 14 residues. Trimming took 4 bases from V and 10 from J; bases not matched to a gene: 8. The CDR3 spells CASSVELQGGKLFF. In DNA, the CDR3 is TGTGCCAGCAGTGTCGAGCTACAGGGGGGAAAACTGTTTTTT.

The chain couples TRBV28 to TRBJ2-7; tentatively, D is TRBD2 (6 bases). The germline V gene encodes CDR1 MDHEN and CDR2 SYDVKM. There are 14 residues in the CDR3. The V gene lost 4 bases and the J gene lost 3 bases, with 13 bases spanning the gap. The CDR3 region has the DNA TGTGCCAGCAGTTGGGCGGGACGGCTCTACGAGCAGTACTTC. It codes for CASSWAGRLYEQYF.

The J gene is TRBJ2-3, the V gene TRBV7-2, with 8 bases matching TRBD2. This CDR3 is built from 16 residues. The V gene end was trimmed by 5 bases and the J gene end by 5 bases; junction bases not matched to a gene: 12. Germline CDR1 SGHTA, CDR2 FQGNSA. The CDR3 sequence is CASSAPGLVAKDTQYF. The CDR3 DNA is TGTGCCAGCAGCGCACCGGGACTAGTAGCAAAAGATACGCAGTATTTT.